This T cell receptor beta chain is from a study of Ad26.COV2.S vaccination and SARS-CoV-2 variants. Whole-study context: Into the muscle, Ad26.COV2.S was dosed once or twice, 56 days apart.

The CDR3 contains 16 residues. Germline loops: CDR1 LGHNA, CDR2 YSLEER. With V trimmed by 0 bases and J by 1 base, 0 bases remained unmatched. Sequenced by immunoSEQ multiplex PCR; TCRdb stores in-frame clones only, minus some. This sample has hundreds of thousands of clones, with around 86% found just once. Treatment indicated: about 20 received Ad26.COV2.S at low or high dose, single or two shots; about 5 received placebo; per-sample allocation not given. Sampling occurred on day 63 after the first vaccine or placebo injection. Source: peripheral blood, taken in a trial of Ad26.COV2.S vaccine versus placebo. The receptor was derived from a person between 18 and 65 years old who received the Ad26.COV2.S COVID-19 vaccine or a placebo. The chain combines TRBV4-3 with TRBJ2-5, with 12 bases aligning to TRBD2. The CDR3 sequence: CASSQELAGGQETQYF. CDR3 DNA sequence: TGCGCCAGCAGCCAAGAACTAGCGGGGGGCCAAGAGACCCAGTACTTC.